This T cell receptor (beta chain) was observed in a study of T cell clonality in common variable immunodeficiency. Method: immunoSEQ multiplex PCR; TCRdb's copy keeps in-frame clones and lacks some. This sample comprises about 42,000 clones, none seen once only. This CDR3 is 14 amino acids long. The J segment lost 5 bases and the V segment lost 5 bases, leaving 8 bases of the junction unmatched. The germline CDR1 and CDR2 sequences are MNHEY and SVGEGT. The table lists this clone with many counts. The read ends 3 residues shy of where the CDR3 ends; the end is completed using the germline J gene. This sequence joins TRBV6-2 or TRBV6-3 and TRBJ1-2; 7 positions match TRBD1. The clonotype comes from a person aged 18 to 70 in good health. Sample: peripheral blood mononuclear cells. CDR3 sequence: CASSSRDRAYGYTF. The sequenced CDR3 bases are TGTGCCAGCAGTAGCCGGGACAGAGCATATGGC.